Sequencing of this T cell receptor (delta chain) was carried out in a study of γδ T cells in repeated Plasmodium falciparum infection. Study-wide results and limits: Vdelta2-negative gammadelta repertoires appeared less diverse and less shared in Malian than Australian children.

Germline V gives CDR1 TSWWSYY, CDR2 QGS. The CDR3 is made up of 17 amino acids. TCRdb re-called clones from the multiplex PCR reads via CATT. Of about 57,000 delta-chain clones listed, around 1.7% are singletons. This clone was seen ten or more times. What it recognizes is unknown. The protein in TCRdb stems from a much larger clone and differs at residue 16 from this DNA's translation, likely a read error; here the protein is translated from the DNA. Flow sorting of PBMC yielded separate Vgamma9/Vdelta2+ and Vdelta2-negative gammadelta T cell populations for bulk repertoire analysis. The receptor was isolated from a pool of human donors (malaria-infected and uninfected, not separated). The sample taken for sequencing was gamma-delta T cells from blood. The rearrangement links TRDV1 to TRDJ1, with 8 bases fitting TRDD3. Here the CDR3 DNA reads TGTGCTCTTGGGGAACTAACGATGGGGGATGGGACCGATAAACTCACCTTT. This codes for CALGELTMGDGTDKLTF.